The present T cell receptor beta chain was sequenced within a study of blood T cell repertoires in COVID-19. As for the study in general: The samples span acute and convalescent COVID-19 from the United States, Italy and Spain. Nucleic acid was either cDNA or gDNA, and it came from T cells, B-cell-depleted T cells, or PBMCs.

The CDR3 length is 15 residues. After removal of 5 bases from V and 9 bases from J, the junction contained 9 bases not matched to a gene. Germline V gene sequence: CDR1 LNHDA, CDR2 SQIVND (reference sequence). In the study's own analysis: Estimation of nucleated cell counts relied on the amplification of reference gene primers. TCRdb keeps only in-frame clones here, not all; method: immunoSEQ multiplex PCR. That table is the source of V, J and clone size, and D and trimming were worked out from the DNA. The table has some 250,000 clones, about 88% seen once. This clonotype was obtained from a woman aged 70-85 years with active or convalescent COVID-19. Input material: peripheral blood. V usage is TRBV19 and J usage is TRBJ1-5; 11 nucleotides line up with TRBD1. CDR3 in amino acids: CASSGTGGSLRPQHF. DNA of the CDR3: TGTGCCAGTAGTGGGACAGGGGGATCTTTGCGGCCCCAGCATTTT.